This entry lists 26 T cell receptor beta chains sequenced from one sample in a study of blood T cells in healthy people across ages. For the second PCR, which ran for roughly 6 to 11 cycles, a sample-barcoded 5' primer and a J-beta primer mix were used. TCRdb called the 5' RACE reads again in MiXCR, with one record for every CDR3 protein. The repertoire consists of under 2,000,000 distinct CDR3 sequences, with around half occurring once and the leading ten covering over 2%. Material for sequencing was blood. Every receptor here comes from a woman aged 40 to 50 in good health.

In its sample, this clonotype was seen a few times. This chain uses TRBV6-2 or TRBV6-3 with TRBJ2-7, with 8 bases aligning to TRBD2. CDR3 length: 15 residues. V was clipped by 5 bases and J by 5 bases; unmatched bases: 11. Per the germline V gene, CDR1 is MNHEY and CDR2 is SVGEGT. Written as DNA, the CDR3 is TGTGCCAGCAGTGCGCCGCCACCGACTAGCGACGAGCAGTACTTC. Amino acids: CASSAPPPTSDEQYF.

The V gene is TRBV11-2, the J gene TRBJ2-3; TRBD1 agrees at 7 bases. J gave up 5 bases and V 2 bases, and 7 bases lay outside the gene matches. The CDR3 loop spans 15 amino acids. The germline gives CDR1 SGHAT, CDR2 FQNNGV. The CDR3 sequence is CASSLLAGGKDTQYF. Here the CDR3 DNA reads TGTGCCAGCAGCTTATTGGCAGGGGGTAAAGATACGCAGTATTTT.

The chain uses TRBV3-1 and TRBJ2-4; 12 bases agree with TRBD2. The J call is uncertain, as TRBJ2-5 better fits the DNA end. The CDR3 covers 19 residues. CDR1 is LGHDT, CDR2 YNNKEL, per germline (reference sequence). The CDR3: CASSQGEASGGAPVETQYF. The CDR3 DNA reads as TGTGCCAGCAGCCAAGGAGAAGCTAGCGGGGGGGCTCCCGTCGAGACCCAGTACTTC.

There are a few counts of this clonotype. The rearrangement joins TRBV4-3 to TRBJ1-2; no clear D. This CDR3 spans 14 amino acids. The V gene lost 2 bases and the J gene lost 8 bases, with 15 bases spanning the gap. Looked up from germline, CDR1 is LGHNA and CDR2 is YSLEER. DNA of the CDR3: TGCGCCAGCAGCCAATTTAAGACCGTAGAGGGCTACACCTTC. It yields the protein CASSQFKTVEGYTF.

Worth noting for this clonotype: The junction differs from germline at one of its ends, possibly a read error. The chain links TRBV25-1 to TRBJ1-1; D unclear. Germline V gene lookup returns CDR1 MGHDK and CDR2 SYGVNS. The CDR3 totals 13 residues. DNA of the CDR3: TGTGCCAGTAGTGAGGGTGGGAACACTGAAGCTTTCTTT. Translated: CASSEGGNTEAFF. The complete variable domain, with remaining parts taken from reference TRBV25-1 and TRBJ1-1, reads EADIYQTPRYLVIGTGKKITLECSQTMGHDKMYWYQQDPGMELHLIHYSYGVNSTEKGDLSSESTVSRIRTEHFPLTLESARPSHTSQYLCASSEGGNTEAFFGQGTRLTVV.

A few counts support this clonotype. V is TRBV7-2 and J is TRBJ2-7; 9 bases agree with TRBD1. Germline CDR1 SGHTA, CDR2 FQGNSA. The CDR3 totals 15 residues. Trimming at V came to 5 bases and at J to 1 base, leaving 6 bases not matched to a gene. The CDR3 loop reads CASSVSGTGSYEQYF. The CDR3 DNA reads TGTGCCAGCAGCGTCTCCGGGACAGGGTCCTACGAGCAGTACTTC.

This rearrangement joins TRBV6-1 to TRBJ1-2, with a tentative D call TRBD1 (5 bases). CDR3 length equals 18 residues. Germline assignment: CDR1 MNHNS and CDR2 SASEGT. Trimming took 3 bases from V and 1 from J, leaving 21 bases between them. The CDR3 DNA is TGTGCCAGCAGTGACCCTGAAGAGGGGCAGCCCCTTAACTATGGCTACACCTTC. As protein: CASSDPEEGQPLNYGYTF.

The chain couples TRBV12-3 or TRBV12-4 to TRBJ2-1; D perhaps matches TRBD1 (5 bases). Trimming removed 6 bases from V and 4 bases from J, with 22 bases in between. The CDR3 contains 17 residues. The CDR3 coding sequence is TGTGCCAGCAGCCCCTATGGCTTAGGGGTGGGTTACAATGAGCAGTTCTTC. Its protein is CASSPYGLGVGYNEQFF.

The chain is built from TRBV7-2 and TRBJ1-5; D unclear. The ends were cut back, 4 bases at V and 5 bases at J, with 15 bases in the middle. The germline V gene has CDR1 SGHTA and CDR2 FQGNSA. The CDR3 covers 15 residues. The CDR3 coding sequence is TGTGCCAGCAGCTCCCCCGGTACTAGGGATCAGCCCCAGCATTTT. Its protein is CASSSPGTRDQPQHF. Combining the CDR3 with reference TRBV7-2 and TRBJ1-5 gives the whole variable domain GAGVSQSPSNKVTEKGKDVELRCDPISGHTALYWYRQSLGQGLEFLIYFQGNSAPDKSGLPSDRFSAERTGGSVSTLTIQRTQQEDSAVYLCASSSPGTRDQPQHFGDGTRLSIL.

The rearrangement links TRBV9 to TRBJ2-1; D could derive from TRBD1 or TRBD2 (5 bases each). The germline V gene has CDR1 SGDLS and CDR2 YYNGEE. CDR3 length: 15 residues. V lost 0 bases, J lost 5 bases, and 12 bases lay in between. CDR3 in DNA: TGTGCCAGCAGCGTAGGGGGGACGCCCGACAATGAGCAGTTCTTC. It encodes CASSVGGTPDNEQFF.

The rearrangement joins TRBV12-3 or TRBV12-4 to TRBJ2-1, with 8 bases fitting TRBD2. The last part of the DNA fits TRBJ2-7 better; the J call may be wrong. This CDR3 comprises 14 residues. The CDR3 DNA reads as TGTGCCAGCGGCCGCGGGGGGCACTACAATGAGCAGTACTTC. As protein: CASGRGGHYNEQYF.

This chain links TRBV27 with TRBJ1-1; D gene unclear. The CDR3 sequence is 12 residues long. The germline CDR1 and CDR2 sequences are MNHEY and SMNVEV (reference sequence). V shed 4 bases and J shed 8 bases, with 11 bases lying between them. The DNA for the CDR3 is TGTGCCAGCAGTTCTTGGACGGCCGAAGCTTTCTTT. Amino acids: CASSSWTAEAFF.

This chain connects TRBV5-1 to TRBJ2-5; 11 nucleotides match TRBD2. Unmatched junction bases numbered 11, after V lost 3 bases and J lost 7 bases. The germline V gene has CDR1 SGHRS and CDR2 YFSETQ. This CDR3 contains 16 residues. CDR3 in amino acids: CASSSSTSGAGGTQYF. As DNA, the CDR3 is TGCGCCAGCAGCTCCTCGACTAGCGGGGCCGGGGGGACCCAGTACTTC.

The J gene is TRBJ2-3, the V gene TRBV6-2 or TRBV6-3; D possibly corresponds to TRBD2 (6 bases). Germline V lookup: CDR1 MNHEY, CDR2 SVGEGT. Between the trimmed V and J ends, which lost 8 bases and 3 bases, there was a span of 12 bases. The CDR3 spans 13 residues. The CDR3 nucleotides are TGTGCCAGCCAGGGACTTTTAACAGATACGCAGTATTTT. Encoded protein: CASQGLLTDTQYF.

This sequence joins TRBV27 and TRBJ1-4, with unresolved D. This CDR3 has 13 residues. The V and J ends lost 5 bases and 8 bases respectively, with 12 bases between them. Germline V gives CDR1 MNHEY, CDR2 SMNVEV (reference sequence). CDR3 in DNA: TGTGCCAGCAGTCCATACGAGGAAGAAAAACTGTTTTTT. Amino acid sequence: CASSPYEEEKLFF.

V is TRBV11-3 and J is TRBJ2-3; 7 bases align to TRBD2. The CDR3 totals 15 residues. CDR1 SGHNT and CDR2 YENEEA come from the germline V gene. The ends lost 5 bases at V and 4 bases at J; junction bases unmatched: 9. The CDR3 DNA follows: TGTGCCAGCAGCAAAACCGGGGGGTTCGCAGATACGCAGTATTTT. Residues: CASSKTGGFADTQYF.

This clonotype showed up just once. The chain employs TRBV4-3 and TRBJ2-7, with D tentatively TRBD2 (5 bases). The CDR3 loop spans 16 amino acids. The V end was cut by 1 base, the J end by 6 bases, with 19 bases between. The germline CDR1 and CDR2 sequences are LGHNA and YSLEER. CDR3 nucleotides: TGCGCCAGCAGCCAAGGACGGCGGGCGCACAAGGGCGAGCAGTACTTC. Translating gives CASSQGRRAHKGEQYF.

This chain connects TRBV6-2 or TRBV6-3 to TRBJ2-1, with 7 bases that match TRBD2. Germline values: CDR1 MNHEY, CDR2 SVGEGT. The V gene end was trimmed by 6 bases and the J gene end by 4 bases; junction bases not matched to a gene: 6. The CDR3 totals 14 residues. The CDR3: CASSDGRIYNEQFF. The CDR3 region has the DNA TGTGCCAGCAGCGACGGGAGGATTTACAATGAGCAGTTCTTC.

Comments on this clonotype: One end of the junction does not line up with germline, which may come from a read error. V is TRBV28 and J is TRBJ2-1; D ambiguous. The germline CDR1 and CDR2 sequences are MDHEN and SYDVKM. This CDR3 comprises 11 residues. The CDR3 bases are TGTACCAGCAGCACCTCGAATGAGCAGTTCTTC. Its protein product is CTSSTSNEQFF.

V gene TRBV6-5 combines with J gene TRBJ1-1; D perhaps matches TRBD1 (5 bases). CDR1 and CDR2 (germline): MNHEY, SVGAGI. V was trimmed by 6 bases and J by 6 bases, leaving 20 bases between them. CDR3 size: 15 residues. CDR3 bases: TGTGCCAGCAGCCCCAGGGCGAGCAGGGCTCCTGAAGCTTTCTTT. Translating gives CASSPRASRAPEAFF.

A single count supports this clonotype. V and J are TRBV15 and TRBJ2-1, with 9 nucleotides matching TRBD1. The ends lost 3 bases at V and 5 bases at J; junction bases unmatched: 5. The V gene's germline CDR1 is LNHNV and CDR2 YYDKDF (reference sequence). The CDR3 runs to 15 residues. In nucleotides, the CDR3 is TGTGCCACCAGCAGTCCCGGGACAGGGAACAATGAGCAGTTCTTC. Encoded protein: CATSSPGTGNNEQFF.

The CDR3 nucleotides are TGTGCCAGCAGTTCCGGCAGGGGGCTTTATGGCTACACCTTC. Translated, it gives CASSSGRGLYGYTF. This chain connects TRBV12-3 or TRBV12-4 to TRBJ1-2, with 8 bases fitting TRBD1. This CDR3 is built from 14 residues. Unmatched junction bases numbered 6, after V lost 4 bases and J lost 5 bases.

The chain has TRBV4-3 and TRBJ1-5, with a weak D call TRBD1 (5 bases). Trimming cost V 1 base and J 5 bases, with 12 bases left between them. The CDR3 length is 15 residues. The germline V gene has CDR1 LGHNA and CDR2 YSLEER. The CDR3 protein is CASSQARGVHQPQHF. CDR3 nucleotide sequence: TGCGCCAGCAGCCAAGCTCGGGGGGTACATCAGCCCCAGCATTTT.

CDR3 amino acids: CASSAQGIQETQYF. CDR3 DNA sequence: TGTGCCAGCAGCGCACAGGGGATACAAGAGACCCAGTACTTC. The chain recombines TRBV11-1 with TRBJ2-5; 7 bases match TRBD1. V lost 5 bases, J lost 2 bases, and 5 bases stayed unmatched. CDR3 size: 14 residues. Germline V lookup: CDR1 SGHAT, CDR2 FQDESV (reference sequence).

This clonotype was picked up a small number of times. The chain couples TRBV6-2 or TRBV6-3 to TRBJ2-7; TRBD1 matches 8 bases. Looked up from germline, CDR1 is MNHEY and CDR2 is SVGEGT. V dropped 8 bases and J dropped 6; count of bases not matched to a gene: 6. The CDR3 loop spans 12 amino acids. CDR3 nucleotides: TGTGCCAGCGCGGACAGGGCCGCCGAGCAGTACTTC. This codes for CASADRAAEQYF.

The chain joins TRBV6-6 to TRBJ1-1; unclear D gene. From germline, CDR1 is MNHNY and CDR2 SVGAGI (reference sequence). The CDR3 runs to 16 residues. Trimming shortened V by 0 bases and J by 5 bases, and 16 bases separated the two germline ends. The CDR3 here is CASSYSVLGKITEAFF. CDR3 sequence (DNA): TGTGCCAGCAGTTACTCGGTCCTGGGGAAAATAACTGAAGCTTTCTTT.